The entry below describes one T cell receptor (beta chain). There is no known antigen for this receptor. Per-nucleotide qualities are absent, and no much larger clonotype sits a single base away. The germline V gene specifies SGHTA as CDR1 and FQGNSA as CDR2. V ends up 5 bases short and J 9 bases short, with an unmatched junction base count of 10. The CDR3 has 15 amino acids, counting the end cysteine and phenylalanine. Of the read, only the CDR3 DNA is kept; its 45 bases are in frame from base 1. Libraries were made using the immunoSEQ multiplex PCR assay. A mixture of 60 forward primers for TCR Vbeta segments and 13 reverse primers for TCR Jbeta segments was used in the multiplex PCR. The CDR3 region of rearranged TCR beta genes was amplified from genomic DNA with a multiplex PCR assay. Amplified TCR beta libraries were sequenced as 87-base-pair reads on the Illumina HiSeq System. The original methods were these. A later analysis counted 65 million to 90 million unique TCR beta chains across the 690 or so repertoires, and approximately 11 million of these chains were shared by at least two donors. A nearest-neighbor algorithm error-corrected the raw reads and collapsed the reads into unique sequences, merging closely related sequences to remove PCR and sequencing errors. Alignment of CDR3 sequences to IMGT reference sequences was used to assign V, D and J gene segments. Each retained sequence needed at least a six-nucleotide match to both a V gene segment and a J gene segment. Rearrangements were called productive when the CDR3 lacked stop codons and stayed in frame with V and J; all others were non-productive. CDR3 was defined by IMGT convention, running from the second conserved V-encoded cysteine to the conserved J-encoded phenylalanine. The earlier analysis of about 640 of the donors excluded any sequence lacking an unambiguous match to a single V gene segment. An earlier analysis of several hundred of the donors called V segments functional above 56.7% productive rearrangements and segregating when the between-donor standard deviation exceeded 5%. A statistical classification framework was built for diagnosing cytomegalovirus status from the catalog of TCR beta chain sequences. In a later analysis, TCR nucleotide sequences were compared against IMGT/GENE-DB human TR gene sequences so that V and J genes could be assigned. A later analysis assigned CDR3 sequences and most-parsimonious VDJ recombination scenarios with the TCRdist pipeline. A later analysis defined each TCR beta chain by its CDR3 amino acid sequence plus V-gene family, and excluded reads lacking a unique V-gene family. A later analysis removed 592 highly shared, low-generation-probability nucleotide sequences to deal with suspected cross-contamination and a sequencing artifact. In a later analysis, a clonal expansion index for each public chain was calculated from normalized within-repertoire ranks of inferred template counts. Generation probabilities in a later analysis came from a VDJ recombination model fitted to out-of-frame rearrangements, and those results were checked against IGoR. In a later analysis, TCR-TCR, TCR-HLA and TCR-CMV co-occurrence was scored with hypergeometric tests, and a repertoire-size bias correction was applied to TCR pairs. To estimate false discovery rates, a later analysis permuted the HLA or CMV assignments 20 times. In a later analysis, co-occurring TCRs were grouped using DBSCAN, with TCRdist sequence similarity added in when clustering inside HLA-allele-positive subsets. Co-occurrence clustering excluded repertoires with fewer than 30,000 or more than 120,000 public chains, plus five with anomalous nucleotide sharing. As stored in TCRdb, this immuneACCESS dataset retains in-frame rearrangements with V and J assigned. A fraction of the clones does not appear; measured against another copy, unresolved V genes explain less than half of the discrepancy, and the remainder lacks a known reason. V, J and clone size are taken as reported in that table, and D and trimming were inferred from the DNA itself. This sample has some 130,000 clones in its table, and roughly three quarters of those were observed once. The ten largest account for roughly 1.5% of the sample.

The cohort comprised fewer than 700 healthy bone marrow donors. Cohort members were all nominally healthy when sampled, although unrecorded immune exposures were likely present. The donor tested CMV seronegative and was one of the 352 seronegative cohort members. Every donor gave a peripheral blood sample, and the peripheral blood mononuclear cells from that sample were used for TCR beta sequencing. Genomic DNA extraction from the blood cell samples was performed with the Qiagen DNeasy Blood Extraction Kit. The source of the sample is a study of cytomegalovirus exposure and HLA in healthy donors (dated by TCRdb to about 2017). About the full investigation: An earlier analysis of approximately 550 of the donors reported 250 to 350 Gb of sequence data and roughly 100 million unique TCR beta sequences from around 200 million T cells. An early release covering about 600 HLA-typed donors comprised about 300 gigabases of sequencing data and roughly 85 million unique TCR sequences. Of the 350 to 450 genotyped donors, about 80% fell in the genetic ancestry cluster associated with self-reported Caucasian donors. The study aimed to test whether cataloging public T cell receptors could reveal signatures of past pathogen exposure. The study profiled the T cell repertoires of 666 subjects by immunosequencing and related them to cytomegalovirus serostatus. A separate validation cohort of 100 to 150 different subjects was used in addition to the roughly 700-subject first cohort. High-throughput TCR immunosequencing, statistical association of individual TCRs with disease status, and machine learning were combined to predict cytomegalovirus infection status. A later analysis re-examined previously published TCR beta repertoires from 500 to 700 donors and added high-resolution HLA genotyping to investigate patterns of TCR occurrence. Rather than drawing on any new phenotypic data, the later analysis identified candidate immune exposures from TCR beta sequences and the way those sequences occurred across donors. In an earlier analysis of 500 to 650 of the donors, high-throughput TCR beta sequencing was used to judge whether each TCR beta V gene segment behaved as functional or pseudogenic. Donor age, sex, ethnicity and CMV serostatus were compiled together with the repertoire data. A later genetic analysis used genome-wide SNP genotypes for about 60% of the roughly 670 donors, treating that subset as a discovery cohort. All discovery cohort repertoires had been generated on a single sequencing platform. HLA typing covered class I and class II loci at four-digit resolution. Typing coverage varied by locus: about 629-640 donors for A, B, C, DRB1 and DQB1; around 560 for DQA1; more than 600 for DPA1; around 450 for DPB1. About 5 DR-DQ haplotypes were handled as single units for association and clustering, since linkage in the cohort was strong. Across about 380 genotyped donors of the cohort, an average of roughly 230,000 unique TCR beta nucleotide sequences per donor were sequenced, and about a sixth of those sequences were non-productive. What the research found in general, with its limitations: In a later analysis, the rate of TCR association differed among HLA loci, with DRB1 alleles having the most associated TCRs and HLA-C alleles having the fewest. The study gave a list of over 150 TCR beta chains associated with cytomegalovirus. When HLA alleles, especially DR and DQ, strongly co-occurred, attributing TCR associations to individual alleles was difficult. A further reported finding was that TCR beta sequences accurately predicted the HLA-A and HLA-B alleles for most subjects in the first cohort. A later genetic analysis reported fewer N-insertions in productive TCRs among donors in an Asian-associated ancestry cluster than the roughly 650-donor mean. Cytomegalovirus status was reported to be diagnosed by the classifier with high specificity and sensitivity in both the original and validation cohorts. A cluster of highly shared sequence variants was judged likely to represent a technical artifact of the sequencing pipeline. Roughly uniform sequencing depth across donors was assumed in presence/absence analyses, although this assumption may not hold. HLA typing was unavailable for some donors at each locus, so association tests used only the typed subset. Broadly in line with IMGT annotations, most TCR beta V segments showed up in productive rearrangements about 90% or about 30% of the time in an earlier analysis of several hundred of the donors. The 87-base-pair reads could not distinguish some IMGT-functional V segments, including TRBV6-2 and TRBV6-3, so those segments were excluded. While some public TCRs were present in many individuals, most TCR sequences turned up only very rarely across donors. This cohort had only TCR beta chains sequenced, and the lack of alpha or paired-chain data limited which features could be detected. Most CMV-associated TCR beta chains appeared to be HLA-restricted in a later analysis, and the HLA associations seemed to be driven largely by CMV exposure. In a later analysis, 15,000 to 20,000 TCR beta sequences were associated with specific HLA alleles at a false discovery rate of 0.05. Correlated functional status among segregating V segments might reflect linkage disequilibrium, but an unknown experimental factor could not be ruled out. For the cohort, immune exposure information was limited to CMV serostatus. A later analysis reported that several top co-occurrence clusters appeared linked to parvovirus B19, influenza, CMV and Epstein-Barr virus. Three of the identified cytomegalovirus-associated TCR beta chains were confirmed in vitro to be specific for cytomegalovirus antigens. In a later analysis, HLA-associated TCR beta chains showed more clonal expansion and lower generation probabilities than non-associated chains that were equally common. The authors suggested that the approach could potentially be generalized to other disease states and immunological phenotypes. An association between a missense DCLRE1C variant and V-gene and J-gene trimming of TCR beta chains was found in a later genetic analysis and replicated in an independent cohort. Because counts were too low, some 17 rarely observed V segments, including chromosome 9 orphons, were left out of the earlier analysis of approximately 500 of the donors.

The rearrangement joined TRBV7-2 to TRBJ1-6, with 7 bases aligning to TRBD1. This receptor was taken from a woman between 18 and 29 years old in good health and CMV-seronegative. Sequencing input: PBMCs. This receptor has the CDR3 CASSGASQGVSPLHF. The nucleotide sequence reads as follows: TGTGCCAGCAGCGGGGCGTCGCAGGGGGTTTCACCCCTCCACTTT.